These T cell receptor beta chains were read from a single sample in a study of blood T cell repertoires in COVID-19. The method was immunoSEQ multiplex PCR; TCRdb's version includes in-frame clones alone and lacks a portion of them. The table records a few hundred thousand clones, around 90% of them present only once. What was sequenced was PBMCs or T cells enriched from blood (not recorded which). All receptors derive from a woman younger than 30 with acute COVID-19. CDR3s include the opening cysteine and the closing phenylalanine or tryptophan. The size field is filled for only some rows; it gives once, few, many or a size class.

size | J | V | CDR3
- | TRBJ1-2 | TRBV28 | CASSSGTASGVNYGYTF
- | TRBJ2-1 | TRBV7-3 | CASSQTSGRDEQFF
- | TRBJ1-2 | TRBV28 | CASRQTGSGYGYTF
- | TRBJ1-1 | TRBV29-1 | CSVGRGAAGATEAFF
- | TRBJ1-2 | TRBV19 | CASSPTDTLRANYGYTF
- | TRBJ1-5 | TRBV19 | CASSNLPGQIYSNQPQHF
once | TRBJ2-3 | TRBV5-1 | CASSLTGTIGGTDTQYF
- | TRBJ2-3 | TRBV6-2/TRBV6-3 | CASSSPLAPGGTDTQYF
- | TRBJ2-7 | TRBV9 | CASSEGTGYEQYF
- | TRBJ2-7 | TRBV25-1 | CASSEYRGRTYEQYF
- | TRBJ1-1 | TRBV28 | CASSPPTLGGTEAFF
few | TRBJ1-1 | TRBV5-1 | CASSLPYNPGPSEAFF
- | TRBJ1-2 | TRBV12-3/TRBV12-4 | CASSPGQYGYTF
few | TRBJ1-1 | TRBV11-2 | CASSLDLEVKEAFF
- | TRBJ2-3 | TRBV28 | CASSYGLAGDIGTDTQYF
- | TRBJ1-5 | TRBV28 | CASSKNRGPYQPQHF
- | TRBJ2-5 | TRBV28 | CASTSGGLETQYF
few | TRBJ2-1 | TRBV10-3 | CAIRDRGDNEQFF
- | TRBJ1-5 | TRBV14 | CASSQRGKGQPQHF
- | TRBJ2-1 | TRBV6-1 | CASSELAGVGQFF
- | TRBJ1-5 | TRBV12-3/TRBV12-4 | CASSLVGNQPQHF
- | TRBJ1-2 | TRBV6-8 | CASRPVVRAPNYGYTF
- | TRBJ2-5 | TRBV5-1 | CASSFGGRETQYF
- | TRBJ1-4 | TRBV27 | CASGDPILVGTGNEKLFF
- | TRBJ2-1 | TRBV10-2 | CASQRLKGYNEQFF
- | TRBJ2-2 | TRBV19 | CASSHKTRQGRYAGELFF
many | TRBJ1-1 | TRBV12-3/TRBV12-4 | CASSSGNTEAFF
- | TRBJ1-1 | TRBV30 | CAWEGLTGVNTEAFF
- | TRBJ2-7 | TRBV5-1 | CASSTRDSPYEQYF
- | TRBJ2-2 | TRBV28 | CASGGRAVSGELFF
once | TRBJ1-5 | TRBV21-1 | CASSKGSCSNQPQHF
- | TRBJ1-5 | TRBV7-9 | CASSLPNQPQHF
- | TRBJ1-1 | TRBV25-1 | CASSPHPGQPNTEAFF
- | TRBJ2-7 | TRBV19 | CASSMYRQGDEQYF
- | TRBJ1-2 | TRBV19 | CATSPAAERSGYTF
- | TRBJ2-6 | TRBV15 | CATSRRTGAASYSGANVLTF
- | TRBJ2-7 | TRBV7-2 | CASSLSASLPIYEQYF
- | TRBJ2-3 | TRBV9 | CASSVALAGGTDTQYF
- | TRBJ1-5 | TRBV6-1 | CASSEVGQSYQPQHF
- | TRBJ2-4 | TRBV9 | CASSVSPTSGGENIQYF
- | TRBJ1-5 | TRBV7-9 | CASSSTGADHPQHF
- | TRBJ2-1 | TRBV5-6 | CASSYDSYNEQFF
- | TRBJ2-6 | TRBV5-6 | CASSFLTAPGANVLTF
- | TRBJ2-1 | TRBV24-1 | CATSDSGLAGTYNEQFF
- | TRBJ1-1 | TRBV18 | CASSPPGGTEAFF
- | TRBJ2-5 | TRBV7-9 | CASSLGERVESQYF
- | TRBJ2-1 | TRBV18 | CASSPSGLAGSEQFF
- | TRBJ2-1 | TRBV24-1 | CATSDPGQGNNEQFF
- | TRBJ2-3 | TRBV7-9 | CASSFKRLADTQYF
- | TRBJ2-7 | TRBV3-1/TRBV3-2 | CASSQQLAAEQYF
- | TRBJ2-3 | TRBV2 | CASSPRVKGQGSADTQYF
- | TRBJ1-1 | TRBV28 | CASSLPGATEAFF
- | TRBJ2-3 | TRBV4-2 | CASSLYLGEEVPQYF
- | TRBJ2-7 | TRBV7-2 | CASSGLAGGTSYEQYF
- | TRBJ2-1 | TRBV30 | CAWGGRSKYNEQFF